This T cell receptor (beta chain) was found in a study of neurological immune-mediated disorders (dated by TCRdb to between 2017 and 2020). Background for the entire study: Among the roughly 35 multiple sclerosis patients, around 31 had relapsing-remitting MS and 3 had secondary progressive MS. The study compared peripheral blood TCR-beta repertoires of HTLV-I-associated myelopathy (HAM/TSP) patients, multiple sclerosis patients and healthy controls using UMI-based sequencing. The roughly 110 TCR-beta libraries included longitudinal samples, technical triplicates and paired sorted CD4+ and CD8+ T-cell subsets alongside PBMC samples. The cohort included 68 subjects: approximately 15 with HAM/TSP, approximately 35 with multiple sclerosis, and around 20 healthy controls. Results and caveats for the whole study, not just this receptor: TCR clonal expansion was highest in HAM/TSP patients and lowest in MS patients, with MS patients falling below even healthy controls. Phylogenetic analysis grouped repertoires from 18 of 34 MS patients into a cluster of related CDR3 sequences, suggesting a possible repertoire-level signature. The MS cluster was not associated with any clinical or MRI features, and the authors stated that larger cohorts are needed. No identical CDR3 amino acid sequences were found to be shared among expanded clones across subjects, suggesting that TCR-beta repertoires were private in all groups.

This clonotype was seen more than once but under ten times. This receptor's antigen is unknown. No much larger clonotype is one base removed from it; base qualities were not supplied. The germline V gene provides CDR1 KGHSH and CDR2 LQKENI. A distance of 16 bases separates the germline ends of V and J, which lose 1 base and 0 bases respectively. The CDR3 goes from the cysteine to the phenylalanine over 17 residues. Just CDR3 DNA is preserved here, 51 bases in frame from base 1. cDNA synthesis used template-switch 5'RACE with a primer carrying a 10-nucleotide random unique molecular identifier tagging each TCR transcript. Over 190 million TCR-beta sequences, covering 15-18 subjects, were produced in each sequencing run. The RNeasy kit was used for extraction of total RNA. Using the KAPA Real-time Library Amplification kit, TCR-beta VDJ regions were amplified with primers for the TCR constant region and the 5'RACE anchor. Sample indexes and Illumina adaptors were added in a first PCR, and a second PCR then increased library yield. The roughly 650 bp TCR product was size-selected on a 2% E-gel SizeSelection system after Ampure bead purification. Before pooling, library quality was assessed on a Bioanalyzer, concentration was determined with Qubit, and library quantification was performed with the Kapa Library Quantification kit. An Illumina HiSeq 2500 was used to sequence the libraries paired-end at 2 x 150 bp. To increase sequence diversity, 25-30% phiX was spiked into each library pool. On the study's bioinformatics: Quality-filtered reads were processed with the UMI-based MiGEC pipeline, which removed over 75% of raw TCR sequences during error correction. IMGT germline references were used for aligning VDJ genes, and each clonotype was defined as a unique CDR3 amino acid sequence together with its V-J genes. Clonal expansion, Shannon diversity and CDR3 relatedness (CalcPairwiseDistances, ClusterSamples) were evaluated with VDJtools, and phylogenetic trees were built with CLCbio workbench. A clone was classed as expanded if it had 8 or more unique UMIs, a cutoff based on coefficient-of-variation modelling across technical triplicates. The raw public data were reprocessed by TCRdb itself: fastp quality trimming at Q25, MiXCR clonotype calling, in-frame beta chains only. Rows matching on CDR3 protein sequence are summarized as one entry with the most common DNA and genes. In this record, the V and J calls reflect TCRdb's handling and not the investigators' own analysis. For this sample there are tens of thousands of distinct CDR3 sequences; less than 4.5% appear just once. Roughly 1.5% of the sample is taken by the ten largest.

Unsorted PBMC libraries were generated from 2 million PBMCs stored in RNAlater at -80 °C until RNA extraction. Multiple sclerosis patients were enrolled in a US clinical protocol evaluating disease progression by magnetic resonance imaging. Peripheral blood was subjected to Ficoll-Hypaque density gradient centrifugation to isolate PBMCs, which were then cryopreserved in liquid nitrogen. The chain is encoded by TRBV18 joined to TRBJ2-7, with no confident D gene call. Sequencing input: PBMCs. The sequence was collected from a man aged 30 to 45 with multiple sclerosis. At the DNA level, the sequence is TGTGCCAGCTCACCACGGTCTACGGACCTTATCTCCTACGAGCAGTACTTC. The resulting protein is CASSPRSTDLISYEQYF.